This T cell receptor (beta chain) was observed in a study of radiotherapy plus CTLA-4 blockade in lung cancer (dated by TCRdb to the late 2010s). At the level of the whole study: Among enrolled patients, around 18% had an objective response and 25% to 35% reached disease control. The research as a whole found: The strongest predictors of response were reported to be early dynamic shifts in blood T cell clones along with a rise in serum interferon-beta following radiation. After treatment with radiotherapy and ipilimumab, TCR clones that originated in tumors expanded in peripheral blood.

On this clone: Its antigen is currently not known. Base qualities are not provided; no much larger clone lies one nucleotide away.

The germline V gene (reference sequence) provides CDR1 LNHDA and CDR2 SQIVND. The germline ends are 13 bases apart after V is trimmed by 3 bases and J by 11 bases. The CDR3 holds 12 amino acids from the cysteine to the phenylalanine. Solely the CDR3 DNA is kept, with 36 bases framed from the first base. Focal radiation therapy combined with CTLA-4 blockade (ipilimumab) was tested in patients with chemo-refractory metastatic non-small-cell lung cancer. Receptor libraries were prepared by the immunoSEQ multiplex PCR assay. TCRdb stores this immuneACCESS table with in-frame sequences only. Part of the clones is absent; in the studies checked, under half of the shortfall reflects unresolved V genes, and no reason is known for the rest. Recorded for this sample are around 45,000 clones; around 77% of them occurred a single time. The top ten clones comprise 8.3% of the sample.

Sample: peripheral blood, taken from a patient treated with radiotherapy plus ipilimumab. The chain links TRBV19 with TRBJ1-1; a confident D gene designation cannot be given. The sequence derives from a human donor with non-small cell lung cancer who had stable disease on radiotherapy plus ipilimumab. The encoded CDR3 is CASSISRERAFF. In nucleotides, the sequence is TGTGCCAGTAGTATCAGCCGGGAGCGGGCTTTCTTT.